This T cell receptor (beta chain) is drawn from a study of post-analysis software for immune sequencing data. Looking at the study overall: Disease trajectories encompassed relapsing-remitting, secondary progressive and progressive-relapsing multiple sclerosis.

cDNA libraries for TCR beta contained unique molecular identifiers. Using its own MiXCR run on the PCR reads, TCRdb lists one record per CDR3 protein. The sample lists roughly 570,000 distinct CDR3 sequences, 30% to 40% occurring once. J gave up 3 bases and V 2 bases, and 9 bases lay outside the gene matches. Germline V lookup: CDR1 DFQATT, CDR2 SNEGSKA (reference sequence). CDR3 length: 16 residues. This clonotype was seen only a few times. Its antigen remains unidentified. Points from the study as a whole: Clustering by F measure revealed strong co-clustering among samples prepared together in one batch. Patients had higher frequencies than controls of roughly 5 TRBV segments, including TRBV5-6, TRBV5-1 and TRBV20-1.

What was sequenced was blood. The chain carries TRBV20-1 and TRBJ2-1, with 8 nucleotides matching TRBD2. This TCR derives from a girl aged 2 to 17 with multiple sclerosis. The CDR3 nucleotides read TGCAGTGCTAGACCTCACCTAGCGGGCCTCTACAATGAGCAGTTCTTC. It codes for CSARPHLAGLYNEQFF.